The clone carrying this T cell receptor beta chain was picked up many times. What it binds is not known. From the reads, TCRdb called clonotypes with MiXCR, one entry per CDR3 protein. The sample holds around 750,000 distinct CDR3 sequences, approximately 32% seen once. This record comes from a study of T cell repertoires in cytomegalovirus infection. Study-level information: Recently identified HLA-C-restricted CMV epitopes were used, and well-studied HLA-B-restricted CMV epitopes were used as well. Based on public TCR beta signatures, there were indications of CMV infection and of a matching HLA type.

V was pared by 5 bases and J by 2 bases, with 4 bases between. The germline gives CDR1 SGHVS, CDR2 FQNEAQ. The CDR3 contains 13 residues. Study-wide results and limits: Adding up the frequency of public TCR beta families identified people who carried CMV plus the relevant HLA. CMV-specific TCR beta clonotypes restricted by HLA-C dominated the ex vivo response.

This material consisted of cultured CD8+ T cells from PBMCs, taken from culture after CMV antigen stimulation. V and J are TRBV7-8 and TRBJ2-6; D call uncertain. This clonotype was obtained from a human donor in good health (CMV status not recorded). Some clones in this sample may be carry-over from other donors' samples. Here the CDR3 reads CASSVTGANVLTF. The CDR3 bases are TGTGCCAGCAGCGTTACTGGGGCCAACGTCCTGACTTTC.